This T cell receptor (beta chain) was documented in a study of shared clonotypes between healthy human individuals. On sorted subsets, replicate PCRs used approximately 190 ng DNA, or tens of thousands of T cell genomes. Per the original methods: As immunoSEQ supplied junction-only sequences (without quality scores), filtering differed. Clones were read by immunoSEQ multiplex PCR, and TCRdb kept only the in-frame ones, dropping some. The D gene and trimming were derived from the DNA, and the V and J assignments and clone size from that table. In the table there are 2,500,000 or so clones, 80% to 95% of which are singletons. Recent vaccinations or acute infections were absent in the healthy HIV-negative adult donors. Trimming removed 4 bases from V and 1 base from J, with 11 bases in between. Germline CDR1 SGHNT, CDR2 YYREEE (reference sequence). The CDR3 runs 14 residues.

The sequence was collected from a man younger than 35 in good health. Some clones in this sample may be carry-over from other donors' samples. The J gene is TRBJ1-1, the V gene TRBV5-4; the D gene is possibly TRBD1 (6 bases). The specimen sequenced was naive CD4+ T cells from PBMCs. Described subset: CD45RA+ positively selected. The CDR3 DNA is TGTGCCAGCAGCCCGTCGACAGGGAACACTGAAGCTTTCTTT. Its protein is CASSPSTGNTEAFF.